This TCR beta chain appears in the sequencing data of a study of blood T cells in healthy people across ages. Turning to this clonotype: The antigen remains undetermined.

The study, taken as a whole, reports: TCR beta diversity tracked closely with naive T cell percentage.

Together with a sample-barcoded 5' primer, a J-beta primer mix was included in a second PCR lasting 7 to 11 cycles. TCRdb re-called the 5' RACE reads through MiXCR, storing one row per CDR3 protein. The sample includes some 1,000,000 distinct CDR3 sequences, roughly 24% seen only once; the top ten take approximately 0.71%. V lost 4 bases and J lost 5, with 18 bases in between. Germline V gene lookup returns CDR1 KGHDR and CDR2 SFDVKD. This CDR3 region has 16 residues. This sample was shared with a second study, whose subject was T cells of mothers and their children.

Sample: blood. This receptor was obtained from a girl aged 2 to 10 in good health. The rearrangement uses TRBV24-1 and TRBJ2-3; TRBD2 is a possible D gene (6 bases). DNA of the CDR3: TGTGCCACCAGTGACCCTTATGGCGGGGTCGGAGATACGCAGTATTTT. Amino acids: CATSDPYGGVGDTQYF.